The rows below give T cell receptor beta chains drawn from one sample of a study of beta chain features in type 1 diabetes. The data were produced by immunoSEQ multiplex PCR, yet TCRdb's version contains in-frame clones alone and is incomplete. The sample contains about 740,000 clones, roughly 12% of which appear only once. Sequences were obtained from naive CD4+ T cells from blood. The receptor source for this set is a man aged 18 to 30 with type 1 diabetes. Each CDR3 is given with its conserved first and last residue. The order of the fields is clone size, D gene, J gene, V gene, CDR3 DNA, CDR3 protein. The D gene is left open where the match is weak. Not every row has a clone size; where given, it reads once, few, many or a size class.

. | . | TRBJ2-2 | TRBV5-1 | TGCGCCAGCAGCCCCCAGGGGACCGGGGAGCTGTTTTTT | CASSPQGTGELFF
few | TRBD1 | TRBJ2-7 | TRBV7-9 | TGTGCCAGCGGGACAGGGACAGGGAACCTTTACGAGCAGTACTTC | CASGTGTGNLYEQYF
. | TRBD1 | TRBJ2-1 | TRBV30 | TGTGCCTGGAGGATTCCGGGACAGTATTACAATGAGCAGTTCTTC | CAWRIPGQYYNEQFF
few | . | TRBJ1-1 | TRBV2 | TGTGCCAGCCTCTTCCTGGTGGGCACTGAAGCTTTCTTT | CASLFLVGTEAFF
. | TRBD2 | TRBJ2-1 | TRBV7-7 | TGTGCTAGCAGCTTAGCCCCAGGGCTAGCGGGGGGCCCTCAGGAGCAGTTCTTC | CASSLAPGLAGGPQEQFF
few | TRBD1 | TRBJ2-3 | TRBV25-1 | TGTGCCAGCAGTGAATCGGGACAGCCAGATACGCAGTATTTT | CASSESGQPDTQYF
. | TRBD1 | TRBJ1-5 | TRBV4-1 | TGCGCCAGCAGCCAAGATGGGACAGGGGTTCTCGGGAATCAGCCCCAGCATTTT | CASSQDGTGVLGNQPQHF
. | . | TRBJ1-2 | TRBV11-3 | TGTGCCAGCAGCTTAGATCTAGACACCCGGGGCTATGGCTACACCTTC | CASSLDLDTRGYGYTF
. | . | TRBJ2-5 | TRBV7-6 | TGTGCCAGCAGCTTATCCAGACAAGAGACCCAGTACTTC | CASSLSRQETQYF
few | . | TRBJ1-6 | TRBV7-9 | TGTGCCAGCAGCTTAGTGGTCGATAATTCACCCCTCCACTTT | CASSLVVDNSPLHF
. | . | TRBJ2-1 | TRBV7-9 | TGTGCCAGCAGCTTCTCGGGGCTAGGCGGTGAGCAGTTCTTC | CASSFSGLGGEQFF
few | TRBD1 | TRBJ2-5 | TRBV18 | TGTGCCAGCTCTGGGACAGAAGAGACCCAGTACTTC | CASSGTEETQYF
few | . | TRBJ1-6 | TRBV7-9 | TGTGCCAGCAGCTTAGAGGGGGACCCTTATTCACCCCTCCACTTT | CASSLEGDPYSPLHF
. | . | TRBJ2-3 | TRBV10-3 | TGTGCCATCAGTGAGGACAGGACTAGGTCAGATACGCAGTATTTT | CAISEDRTRSDTQYF
. | . | TRBJ2-3 | TRBV19 | TGTGCCAGTAGTTTCCATAGCGGTGACCCAAGTGGAGATACGCAGTATTTT | CASSFHSGDPSGDTQYF
. | . | TRBJ1-2 | TRBV7-2 | TGTGCCAGCACCCTGACAAGTTTTGTCTATGGCTACACCTTC | CASTLTSFVYGYTF
few | . | TRBJ1-2 | TRBV10-3 | TGTGCCAGCGCCGAGCGGAGAATCGATGGCTACACCTTC | CASAERRIDGYTF
. | . | TRBJ1-6 | TRBV5-4 | TGTGCCAGCAGCTCGAATTTGGAAAATTCACCCCTCCACTTT | CASSSNLENSPLHF
few | . | TRBJ1-1 | TRBV7-9 | TGTGCCAGCAGCTCGGGGACCACTGAAGCTTTCTTT | CASSSGTTEAFF
. | . | TRBJ1-6 | TRBV15 | TGTGCCACCAGCAGAGATAGTGCGGGGTCCTATAATTCACCCCTCCACTTT | CATSRDSAGSYNSPLHF
. | TRBD1 | TRBJ1-2 | TRBV19 | TGTGCCAGTAGTGGACAGGAGACTAACTATGGCTACACCTTC | CASSGQETNYGYTF
few | TRBD2 | TRBJ2-3 | TRBV19 | TGTGCCAGTAAGCCCGGGACTAGCGGTACAGATACGCAGTATTTT | CASKPGTSGTDTQYF
few | . | TRBJ1-1 | TRBV28 | TGTGCCAGCAGCTCGGGTCTGGAAGCTTTCTTT | CASSSGLEAFF
few | TRBD1 | TRBJ1-4 | TRBV28 | TGTGCCAGCCACAGGGGGCGGGAAAAACTGTTTTTT | CASHRGREKLFF
few | TRBD1 | TRBJ2-5 | TRBV29-1 | TGCAGCGCCCGAGGGGGCAGAGGACAAGAGACCCAGTACTTC | CSARGGRGQETQYF
. | . | TRBJ1-6 | TRBV6-5 | TGTGCCAGCAGTTTGGTGGTGGATAATTCACCCCTCCACTTT | CASSLVVDNSPLHF
. | TRBD1 | TRBJ2-1 | TRBV15 | TGTGCCACCAGCAGAGAGACAGGGGCTGCTGAGCAGTTCTTC | CATSRETGAAEQFF
. | . | TRBJ1-3 | TRBV27 | TGTGCCAGCAGGACGATATATTTT | CASRTIYF
. | TRBD1 | TRBJ2-5 | TRBV27 | TGTGCCAGCAGTCCGGGACAGGGCCAAGAGACCCAGTACTTC | CASSPGQGQETQYF
few | TRBD2 | TRBJ2-1 | TRBV5-1 | TGCGCCAGCAGCTGGACTAGCGGGTATGAGCAGTTCTTC | CASSWTSGYEQFF
few | . | TRBJ1-1 | TRBV7-9 | TGTGCCAGCAGCTCCAATGCGGTCACTGAAGCTTTCTTT | CASSSNAVTEAFF
few | . | TRBJ1-2 | TRBV6-6 | TGTGCCAGCAGTCACCACGGGGGAAATAACTATGGCTACACCTTC | CASSHHGGNNYGYTF
. | . | TRBJ2-3 | TRBV7-2 | TGTGCCAGCAGCCCTACAGGGCTCACAGATACGCAGTATTTT | CASSPTGLTDTQYF
few | . | TRBJ1-5 | TRBV30 | TGTGCCTGGAGCCCACGGCGACATCAGCCCCAGCATTTT | CAWSPRRHQPQHF
. | TRBD1 | TRBJ2-7 | TRBV5-6 | TGTGCCAGCAGCCCGGACAGGAGCTACGAGCAGTACTTC | CASSPDRSYEQYF
. | . | TRBJ2-3 | TRBV30 | TGTGCCTGGAGTGTAGGGCAGGGCACGCCATATACGCAGTATTTT | CAWSVGQGTPYTQYF
. | TRBD1 | TRBJ1-2 | TRBV15 | TGTGCCACCAGCCTTGGGACAGCGGCTAACTATGGCTACACCTTC | CATSLGTAANYGYTF
. | . | TRBJ1-5 | TRBV7-2 | TGTGCCAGCAGCCATAGAAAGGCCGGGGGCGGTCAGCCCCAGCATTTT | CASSHRKAGGGQPQHF
few | TRBD1 | TRBJ1-2 | TRBV29-1 | TGCAGCGTTGAGGCGACAGGGCACTATGGCTACACCTTC | CSVEATGHYGYTF
. | . | TRBJ1-4 | TRBV25-1 | TGTGCCAGCAGTGAGCTACCAAGGTGTAATGAAAAACTGTTTTTT | CASSELPRCNEKLFF
. | . | TRBJ1-4 | TRBV5-1 | TGCGCCAGCGCAGGGGAGAGGGGGATTAATGAAAAACTGTTTTTT | CASAGERGINEKLFF
. | . | TRBJ2-1 | TRBV5-1 | TGCGCCAGCAAGAATAGTGGGAGTGAGCAGTTCTTC | CASKNSGSEQFF
few | . | TRBJ2-1 | TRBV10-3 | TGTGCCATCAGTGAGAGGGGAATCGACAATGAGCAGTTCTTC | CAISERGIDNEQFF
. | . | TRBJ1-2 | TRBV28 | TGTGCCAGCAGGACCGGGACTCCGACTAACTATGGCTACACCTTC | CASRTGTPTNYGYTF
. | . | TRBJ2-1 | TRBV7-6 | TGTGCCAGCAGCCCCGGGGCAGACAATGAGCAGTTCTTC | CASSPGADNEQFF
. | . | TRBJ2-5 | TRBV12-5 | TGTGCTAGTGGTTTCTGGACAGAGACACAAGAGACCCAGTACTTC | CASGFWTETQETQYF
. | . | TRBJ1-5 | TRBV9 | TGTGCCAGCAGCGTAGCTCCGGATAGCAATCAGCCCCAGCATTTT | CASSVAPDSNQPQHF
. | . | TRBJ1-6 | TRBV25-1 | TGTGCCAGCAGTGAATCGGGCAGGGGATCCTCACCCCTCCACTTT | CASSESGRGSSPLHF